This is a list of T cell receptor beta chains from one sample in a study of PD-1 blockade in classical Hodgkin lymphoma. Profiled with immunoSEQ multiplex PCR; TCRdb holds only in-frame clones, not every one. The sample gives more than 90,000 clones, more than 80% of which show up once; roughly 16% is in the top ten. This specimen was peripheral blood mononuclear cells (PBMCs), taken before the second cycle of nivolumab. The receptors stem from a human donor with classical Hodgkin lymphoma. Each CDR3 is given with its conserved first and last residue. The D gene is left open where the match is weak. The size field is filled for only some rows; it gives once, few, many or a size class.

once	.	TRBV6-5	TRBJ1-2	TGTGCCAGCAGACAGGGCTATGGCTACACCTTC	CASRQGYGYTF
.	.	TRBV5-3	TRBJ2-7	TGTGCCAGCAGCTTGGAAAAGTACGAGCAGTACTTC	CASSLEKYEQYF
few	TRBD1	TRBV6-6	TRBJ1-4	TGTGCCAGCAGGGGCCTCCCGGGACAGTTAAATGAAAAACTGTTTTTT	CASRGLPGQLNEKLFF
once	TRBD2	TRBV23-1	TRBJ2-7	TGCGCCAGCAGTCAAGACGGACGGGGGGTGCCCCACTACGAGCAGTACTTC	CASSQDGRGVPHYEQYF
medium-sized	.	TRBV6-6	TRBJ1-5	TGTGCCAGCAGTTCGGGCATTCCGAGGGATCAGCCCCAGCATTTT	CASSSGIPRDQPQHF
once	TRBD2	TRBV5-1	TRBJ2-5	TGCGCCAGCAGCTTGGCGGCTAGCGGAGGCCAAGAGACCCAGTACTTC	CASSLAASGGQETQYF
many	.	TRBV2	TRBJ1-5	TGTGCCAGCAGTGGGCAAGATAATCAGCCCCAGCATTTT	CASSGQDNQPQHF
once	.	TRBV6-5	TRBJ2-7	TGTGCCAGCCGCCCTAGAATCTCCTACGAGCAGTACTTC	CASRPRISYEQYF
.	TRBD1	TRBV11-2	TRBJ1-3	TGTGCCAGCAGCCGGGCCGGGACAGGGTTATCCTCTGGAAACACCATATATTTT	CASSRAGTGLSSGNTIYF
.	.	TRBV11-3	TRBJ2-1	TGTGCCAGCAGCTTGGCGGCCTACAATGAGCAGTTCTTC	CASSLAAYNEQFF
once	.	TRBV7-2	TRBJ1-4	TGTGCCAGCAGCTCGACAGTTGCAACTAATGAAAAACTGTTTTTT	CASSSTVATNEKLFF
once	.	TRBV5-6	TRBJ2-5	TGTGCCAGCAGCTTGGGATCTGAGGTACCGTACTTC	CASSLGSEVPYF
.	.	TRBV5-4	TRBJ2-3	TGTGCCAGCAGCTTGGGTCCTATCATCACTAGCACAGATACGCAGTATTTT	CASSLGPIITSTDTQYF
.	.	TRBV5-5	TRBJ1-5	TGTGCCAGCAGCGGTGGGGAACATAGCAATCAGCCCCAGCATTTT	CASSGGEHSNQPQHF
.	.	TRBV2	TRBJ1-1	TGTGCCAGCAGCCTCAACACTGAAGCTTTCTTT	CASSLNTEAFF
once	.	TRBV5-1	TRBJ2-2	TGCGCCAGCAGCCCAGCCGCAGGAACCGGGACCGGGGAGCTGTTTTTT	CASSPAAGTGTGELFF
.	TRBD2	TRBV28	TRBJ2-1	TGTGCCAGCACTTCTCGGGCTAGCGGGATACTACTTAACAATGAGCAGTTCTTC	CASTSRASGILLNNEQFF
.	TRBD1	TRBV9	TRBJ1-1	TGTGCCAGCAGGGAGGGATGGGGGACAGGTCAAGCTTTCTTT	CASREGWGTGQAFF
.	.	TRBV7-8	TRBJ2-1	TGTGCCAGCAGCTTAGAAGGATCGGTGACTGGGTTCTTC	CASSLEGSVTGFF
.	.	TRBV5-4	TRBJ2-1	TGTGCCAGCAGCTTGGTAGGGACCACCCCCTACAATGAGCAGTTCTTC	CASSLVGTTPYNEQFF
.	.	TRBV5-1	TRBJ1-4	TGCGCCAGCAGCGCCGAGGGTTTTGCTAATGAAAAACTGTTTTTT	CASSAEGFANEKLFF
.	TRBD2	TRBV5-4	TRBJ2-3	TGTGCCAGCAGCTTGGGGAGGACTAGCGGCCTCTCCACAGATACGCAGTATTTT	CASSLGRTSGLSTDTQYF
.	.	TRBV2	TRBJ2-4	TGTGCCAGCAGAGCGGGACAGCTAAACATTCAGTACTTC	CASRAGQLNIQYF
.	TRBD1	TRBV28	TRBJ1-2	TGTGCCAGCAGTTTAGCCGAGGGACAGAGGGTAGGGGGCTACACCTTC	CASSLAEGQRVGGYTF
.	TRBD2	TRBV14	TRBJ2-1	TGTGCCAGCAGCCAAGTAGGTGGCGGGAGGGCGTTGGATGAGCAGTTCTTC	CASSQVGGGRALDEQFF
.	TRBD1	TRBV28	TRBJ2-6	TGTGCCAGCAGTGGCCCCTCTTGGGCAGGGGGAACTGGGGCCAACGTCCTGACTTTC	CASSGPSWAGGTGANVLTF
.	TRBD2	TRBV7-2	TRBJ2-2	TGTGCCAGCAGCCCAGCGGCGGGAGGAGGTAGCGGGGAGCTGTTTTTT	CASSPAAGGGSGELFF
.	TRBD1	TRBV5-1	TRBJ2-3	TGCGCCAGCAGCCAGGGGGCCGGGGGCACAGATACGCAGTATTTT	CASSQGAGGTDTQYF
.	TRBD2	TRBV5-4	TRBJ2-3	TGTGCCAGCAGATCCGTCAGCGGGAGTTTAGATACGCAGTATTTT	CASRSVSGSLDTQYF
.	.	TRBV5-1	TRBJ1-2	TGCGCCAGCAGCTTGCAGGGCTCAAACTATGGCTACACCTTC	CASSLQGSNYGYTF
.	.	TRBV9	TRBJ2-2	TGTGCCAGCAGCGTAAGGGAGCGAGGAAGTCGGGCCACCGGGGAGCTGTTTTTT	CASSVRERGSRATGELFF
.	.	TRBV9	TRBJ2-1	TGTGCCAGCAGCGTAGACCAAAGTGAGCAGTTCTTC	CASSVDQSEQFF